Listed here are 12 T cell receptor beta chains from one sample, sequenced in a study of blood T cell repertoires in COVID-19. Libraries were prepared by immunoSEQ multiplex PCR; TCRdb keeps only in-frame clonotypes and omits some of them. Seen here are 170,000 or so clones, around 79% observed once, and the top ten hold 26%. Sequencing input: peripheral blood. Receptors were obtained from a woman in her 70s with acute or convalescent COVID-19.

CDR3 amino acids: CASSLYWLAEGSDEQFF. The CDR3 DNA reads TGTGCCAGCAGTTTATACTGGCTAGCGGAGGGCAGCGATGAGCAGTTCTTC. V usage is TRBV28 and J usage is TRBJ2-1; 7 nucleotides align to TRBD2. The germline V gene has CDR1 MDHEN and CDR2 SYDVKM. The length of the CDR3 is 17 residues. With V trimmed by 1 base and J by 8 bases, 14 bases remained unmatched.

The chain joins TRBV21-1 to TRBJ2-7; no check of the table's D call, TRBD2, against the DNA was made. TRBV21-1 is a pseudogene locus. This CDR3 is built from 16 residues. CDR3 protein: CASSKDSGGRTYEQYF. Written as DNA, the CDR3 is TGTGCCAGCAGCAAAGACAGTGGCGGGAGGACTTACGAGCAGTACTTC.

This chain uses TRBV2 with TRBJ1-2; 8 nucleotides agree with TRBD1. Per the germline V gene, CDR1 is SNHLY and CDR2 is FYNNEI. V was clipped by 6 bases and J by 5 bases; unmatched bases: 2. CDR3 length equals 12 residues. CDR3 nucleotide sequence: TGTGCCAGCAGGACAGGGGAATATGGCTACACCTTC. It is translated as CASRTGEYGYTF.

CDR3 bases: TGTGCCAGCAGTTGGCCGGGACAGGGGTTGACTGAAGCTTTCTTT. Its translation is CASSWPGQGLTEAFF. V is TRBV6-6 and J is TRBJ1-1; TRBD1 agrees at 10 bases. V lost 4 bases, J lost 5 bases, and 7 bases stayed unmatched. Germline assignment: CDR1 MNHNY and CDR2 SVGAGI (reference sequence). CDR3 size: 15 residues.

This sequence joins TRBV29-1 and TRBJ1-1; TRBD1 might be the D (5 bases). The CDR3 consists of 9 residues. Per germline, CDR1 SQVTM and CDR2 ANQGSEA. CDR3 coding DNA: TGCGGCGGGGGTATTGAAGCTTTCTTT. Protein sequence: CGGGIEAFF.

The DNA of the CDR3 is TGTGCCTGGCTTTTGACTAGCACAGATACGCAGTATTTT. Translating it yields CAWLLTSTDTQYF. The genes are TRBV30 and TRBJ2-3; no firm D call. Trimming pared 5 bases from V and 0 bases from J, leaving 9 bases between. Germline V gene lookup returns CDR1 GTSNPN and CDR2 SVGIG (reference sequence). There are 13 residues in the CDR3. The full variable domain, with the rest looked up from reference TRBV30 and TRBJ2-3, is SQTIHQWPATLVQPVGSPLSLECTVEGTSNPNLYWYRQAAGRGLQLLFYSVGIGQISSEVPQNLSASRPQDRQFILSSKKLLLSDSGFYLCAWLLTSTDTQYFGPGTRLTVL.

V gene TRBV7-9 combines with J gene TRBJ2-7; TRBD2 matches at 11 bases. V lost 5 bases, J lost 3 bases, and 9 bases stayed unmatched. Germline V gene sequence: CDR1 SEHNR, CDR2 FQNEAQ (reference sequence). CDR3 size: 16 residues. The CDR3, as DNA: TGTGCCAGCAGCATCTCACTAGCGGGAGAAGACTACGAGCAGTACTTC. It codes for CASSISLAGEDYEQYF.

The J gene is TRBJ1-2, the V gene TRBV2; D perhaps matches TRBD1 (5 bases). V was clipped by 8 bases and J by 0 bases, with 10 bases between them. Germline CDR1 SNHLY, CDR2 FYNNEI. The CDR3 covers 13 residues. The CDR3 coding sequence is TGTGCCAGCTCACGACAGACTAACTATGGCTACACCTTC. The encoded protein is CASSRQTNYGYTF.

This chain links TRBV3-1 (or the pseudogene TRBV3-2) with TRBJ1-2; D is possibly TRBD1 (6 bases). Germline CDR1 reads LGHDT; CDR2 reads YNNKEL (reference sequence). The CDR3 is made up of 17 amino acids. Trimming stripped 1 base from V and 2 bases from J, with 17 bases between. The CDR3 here is CASSQGPRLDRNYGYTF. The CDR3, as DNA: TGTGCCAGCAGCCAAGGCCCCCGCCTCGACAGGAACTATGGCTACACCTTC.

The CDR3 region is CASRTGTGTYEQYF. The CDR3 DNA follows: TGTGCCAGCAGGACCGGGACAGGGACCTACGAGCAGTACTTC. This chain uses TRBV6-6 with TRBJ2-7, with 9 nucleotides matching TRBD1. CDR1 is MNHNY, CDR2 SVGAGI, per germline (reference sequence). The V and J ends lost 6 bases and 2 bases, in that order; junction bases with no gene match: 5. This CDR3 spans 14 amino acids.

V usage is TRBV19 and J usage is TRBJ1-5; D not resolved. Germline V lookup: CDR1 LNHDA, CDR2 SQIVND (reference sequence). The length of the CDR3 is 15 residues. With 4 bases removed from V and 5 bases from J, the gap between germline ends came to 15 bases. DNA for the CDR3: TGTGCCAGTAGTAGGGCTGAAACCCAATATCAGCCCCAGCATTTT. Amino acids: CASSRAETQYQPQHF.

This clone was counted a single time. This rearrangement joins TRBV18 to TRBJ2-2; D gene uncertain. Trimming took 5 bases from V and 6 from J, leaving 19 bases between them. Germline assignment: CDR1 KGHSH and CDR2 LQKENI. CDR3 length: 16 residues. DNA for the CDR3: TGTGCCAGCTCAGCCAGAGGTATAGCCTCCGCCGGGGAGCTGTTTTTT. This translates into CASSARGIASAGELFF.